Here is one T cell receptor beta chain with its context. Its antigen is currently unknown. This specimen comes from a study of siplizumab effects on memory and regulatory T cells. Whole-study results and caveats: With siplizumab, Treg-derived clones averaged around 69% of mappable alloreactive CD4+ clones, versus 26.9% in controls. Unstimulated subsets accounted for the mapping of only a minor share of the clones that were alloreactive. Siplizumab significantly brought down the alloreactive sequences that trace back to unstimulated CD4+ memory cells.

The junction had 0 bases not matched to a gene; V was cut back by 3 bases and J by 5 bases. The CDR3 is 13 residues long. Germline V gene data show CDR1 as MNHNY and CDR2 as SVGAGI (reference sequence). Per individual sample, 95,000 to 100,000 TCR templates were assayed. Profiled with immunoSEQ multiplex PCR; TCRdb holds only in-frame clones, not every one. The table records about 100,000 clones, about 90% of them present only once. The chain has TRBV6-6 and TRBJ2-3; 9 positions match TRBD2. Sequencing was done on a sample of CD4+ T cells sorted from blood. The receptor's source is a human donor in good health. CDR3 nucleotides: TGTGCCAGCAGTTATAGCGGGAGAGATACGCAGTATTTT. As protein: CASSYSGRDTQYF.